One sample yielded the 2 T cell receptor beta chains listed below, sequenced in a study of early T cells in non-severe SARS-CoV-2 infection. TCRdb fed the 5' RACE reads into MiXCR, producing one record per CDR3 protein. This table has more than 90,000 distinct CDR3 sequences, approximately 13% appearing once. The sequencing sample was made of whole blood. The receptors were gathered from an adult who was a healthcare worker with PCR-confirmed SARS-CoV-2 infection or an uninfected control (not recorded which).

The genes are TRBV15 and TRBJ2-5; D is uncertain. From germline, CDR1 is LNHNV and CDR2 YYDKDF (reference sequence). V lost 2 bases and J 0 bases, leaving 7 bases between the germline ends. There are 14 residues in the CDR3. CDR3 DNA: TGTGCCACCAGCAGACCCGTATACCAAGAGACCCAGTACTTC. Protein: CATSRPVYQETQYF.

The sample holds many counts of this clonotype. This sequence joins TRBV11-2 and TRBJ1-1; 11 bases agree with TRBD1. With 3 bases clipped from V and 4 bases from J, the junction kept 10 bases outside the gene matches. The CDR3 is made up of 17 amino acids. Germline lookup yields CDR1 SGHAT and CDR2 FQNNGV. The CDR3 DNA follows: TGTGCCAGCAGCTTCCTACATCCGGGACAGGGGGGCACTGAAGCTTTCTTT. This translates into CASSFLHPGQGGTEAFF.